This T cell receptor (beta chain) emerged from a study of response to subunit inactivated influenza vaccine. Findings of the study overall: Authors suggested each seasonal influenza vaccination recruits few new T cells.

This clonotype was observed a handful of times. What it recognizes is unknown. This CDR3 comprises 16 residues. V shed 4 bases and J shed 3 bases, with 18 bases lying between them. In germline, CDR1 is KGHSH, CDR2 LQKENI. TCRdb recomputed calls from the RT-PCR reads with MiXCR, one row per CDR3 protein. This table holds about 300,000 distinct CDR3 sequences, roughly 20% found once. This clonotype was obtained from a man aged 50-75 years who received an inactivated influenza vaccine. The material sequenced was PBMCs from blood, taken 21 months after vaccination. This chain links TRBV18 with TRBJ1-1; D is ambiguous. The CDR3 DNA reads TGTGCCAGCTCACACCGGGAGATCGATGCGGACACTGAAGCTTTCTTT. The encoded protein is CASSHREIDADTEAFF.